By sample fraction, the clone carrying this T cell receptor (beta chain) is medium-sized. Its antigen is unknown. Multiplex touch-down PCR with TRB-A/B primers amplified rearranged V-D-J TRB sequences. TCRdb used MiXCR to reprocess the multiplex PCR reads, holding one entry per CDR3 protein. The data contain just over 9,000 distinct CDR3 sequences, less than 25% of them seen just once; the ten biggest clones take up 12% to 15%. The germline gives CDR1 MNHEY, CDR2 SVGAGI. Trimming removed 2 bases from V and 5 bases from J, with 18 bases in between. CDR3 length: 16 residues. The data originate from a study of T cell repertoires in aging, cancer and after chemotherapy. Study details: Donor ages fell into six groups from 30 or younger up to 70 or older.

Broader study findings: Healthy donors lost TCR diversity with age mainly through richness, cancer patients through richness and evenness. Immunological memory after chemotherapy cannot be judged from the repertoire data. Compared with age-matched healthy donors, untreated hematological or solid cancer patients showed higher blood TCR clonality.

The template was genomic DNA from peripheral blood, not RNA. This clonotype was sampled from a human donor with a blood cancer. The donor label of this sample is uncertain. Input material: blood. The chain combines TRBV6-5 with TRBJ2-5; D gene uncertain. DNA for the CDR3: TGTGCCAGCAGTTACGGAGTGCAGCCCCGGCGGGAGACCCAGTACTTC. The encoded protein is CASSYGVQPRRETQYF.